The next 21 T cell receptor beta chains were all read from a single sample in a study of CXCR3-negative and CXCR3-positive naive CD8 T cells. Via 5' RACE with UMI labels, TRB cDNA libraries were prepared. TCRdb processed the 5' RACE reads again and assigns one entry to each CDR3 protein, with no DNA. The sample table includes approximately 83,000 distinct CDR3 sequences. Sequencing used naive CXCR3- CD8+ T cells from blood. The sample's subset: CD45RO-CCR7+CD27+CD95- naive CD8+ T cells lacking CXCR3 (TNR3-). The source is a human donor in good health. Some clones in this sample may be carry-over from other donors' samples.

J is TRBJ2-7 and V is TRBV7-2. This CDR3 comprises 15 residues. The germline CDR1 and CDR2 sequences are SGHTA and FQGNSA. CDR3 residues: CASSLFGGATYEQYF.

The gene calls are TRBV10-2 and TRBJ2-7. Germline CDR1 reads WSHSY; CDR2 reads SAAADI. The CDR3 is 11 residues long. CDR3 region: CASSGGYEQYF.

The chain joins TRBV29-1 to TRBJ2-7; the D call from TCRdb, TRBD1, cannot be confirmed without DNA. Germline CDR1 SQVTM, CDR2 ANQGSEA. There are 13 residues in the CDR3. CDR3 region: CSTTGESSYEQYF.

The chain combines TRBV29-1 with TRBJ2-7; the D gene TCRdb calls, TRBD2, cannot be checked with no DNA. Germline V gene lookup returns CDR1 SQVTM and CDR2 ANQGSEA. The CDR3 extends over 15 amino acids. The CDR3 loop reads CSVAGTSLNRDEQYF.

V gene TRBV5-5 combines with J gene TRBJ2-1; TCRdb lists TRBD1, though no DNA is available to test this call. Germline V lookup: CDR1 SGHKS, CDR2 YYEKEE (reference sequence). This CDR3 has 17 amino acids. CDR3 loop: CASSPHRPGQGKNEQFF. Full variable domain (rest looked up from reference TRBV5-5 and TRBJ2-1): DAGVTQSPTHLIKTRGQQVTLRCSPISGHKSVSWYQQVLGQGPQFIFQYYEKEERGRGNFPDRFSARQFPNYSSELNVNALLLGDSALYLCASSPHRPGQGKNEQFFGPGTRLTVL.

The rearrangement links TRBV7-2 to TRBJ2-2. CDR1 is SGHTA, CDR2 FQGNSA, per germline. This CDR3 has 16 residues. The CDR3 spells CASSPLTPTNTGELFF.

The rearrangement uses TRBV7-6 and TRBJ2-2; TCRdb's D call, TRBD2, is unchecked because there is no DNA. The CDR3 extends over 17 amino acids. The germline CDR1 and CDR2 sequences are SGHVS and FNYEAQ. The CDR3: CASSFGRAGGPTGELFF.

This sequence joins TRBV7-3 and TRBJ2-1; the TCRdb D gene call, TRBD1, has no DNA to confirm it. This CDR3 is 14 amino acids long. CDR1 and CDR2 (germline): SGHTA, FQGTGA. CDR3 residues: CASSLLGGSDEQFF.

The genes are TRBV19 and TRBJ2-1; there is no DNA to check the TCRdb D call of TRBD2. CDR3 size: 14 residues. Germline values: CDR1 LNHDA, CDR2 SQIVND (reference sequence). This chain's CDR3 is CASSIRGGYNEQFF.

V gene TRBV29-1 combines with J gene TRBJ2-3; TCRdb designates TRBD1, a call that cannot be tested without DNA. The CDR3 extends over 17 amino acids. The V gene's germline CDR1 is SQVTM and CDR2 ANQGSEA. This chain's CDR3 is CSVEDRDGEGYTDTQYF.

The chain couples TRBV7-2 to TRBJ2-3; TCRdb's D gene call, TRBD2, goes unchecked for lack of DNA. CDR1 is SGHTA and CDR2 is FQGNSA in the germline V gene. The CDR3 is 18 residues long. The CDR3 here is CASSLLLAGGGGADTQYF.

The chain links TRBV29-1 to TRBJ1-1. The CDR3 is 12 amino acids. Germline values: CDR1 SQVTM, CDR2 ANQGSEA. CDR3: CSVRPYGTEAFF.

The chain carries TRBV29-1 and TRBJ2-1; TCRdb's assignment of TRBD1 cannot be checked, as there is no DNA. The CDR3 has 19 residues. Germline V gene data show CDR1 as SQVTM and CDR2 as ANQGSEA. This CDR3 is CSVIRGDRGRQDLVGEQFF.

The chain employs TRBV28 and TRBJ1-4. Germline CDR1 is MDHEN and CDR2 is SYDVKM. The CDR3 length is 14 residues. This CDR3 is CASSGQFGTEKLFF.

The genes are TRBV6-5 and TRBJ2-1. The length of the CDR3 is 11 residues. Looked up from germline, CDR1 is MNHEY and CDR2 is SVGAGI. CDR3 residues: CASGLPIRQFF.

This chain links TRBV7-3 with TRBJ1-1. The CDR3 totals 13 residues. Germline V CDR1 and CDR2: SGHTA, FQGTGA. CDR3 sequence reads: CASSLEAGTEAFF.

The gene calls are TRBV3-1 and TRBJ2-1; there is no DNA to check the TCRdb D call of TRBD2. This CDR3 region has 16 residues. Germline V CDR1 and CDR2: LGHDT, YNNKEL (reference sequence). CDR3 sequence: CASSQDVVLRTREQFF.

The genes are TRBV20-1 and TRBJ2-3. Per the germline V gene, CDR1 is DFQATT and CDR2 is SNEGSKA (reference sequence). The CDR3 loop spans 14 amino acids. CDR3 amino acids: CSARTSTSTDTQYF.

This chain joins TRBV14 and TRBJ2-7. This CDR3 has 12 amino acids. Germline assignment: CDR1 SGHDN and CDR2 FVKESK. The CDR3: CASSPHPIEQYF.

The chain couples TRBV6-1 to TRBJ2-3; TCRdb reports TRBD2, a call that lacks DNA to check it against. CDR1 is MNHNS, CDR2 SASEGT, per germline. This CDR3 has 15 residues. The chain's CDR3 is CASSPLAGGADTQYF.

The CDR3 here is CATAQGLDTDTQYF. The chain recombines TRBV10-3 with TRBJ2-3; as DNA is missing, the TRBD1 call by TCRdb cannot be tested. The CDR3 consists of 14 residues. Germline V gives CDR1 ENHRY, CDR2 SYGVKD.